Described below is a single T cell receptor beta chain sequence and its context. Its antigen is as yet unknown. Incorporated into the TCR beta cDNA libraries were unique molecular identifiers, which served to reduce PCR and sequencing biases. TCRdb passed the PCR reads through MiXCR, listing each CDR3 protein once. The sample records 740,000 or so distinct CDR3 sequences, roughly 58% being singletons. Trimming cost V 4 bases and J 6 bases, with 10 bases left between them. CDR3 length equals 12 residues. The germline gives CDR1 SGHRS, CDR2 YFSETQ. This entry comes from a study of post-analysis software for immune sequencing data. Study information: Multiple sclerosis in the patients followed relapsing-remitting, secondary progressive and progressive-relapsing courses. The study, taken as a whole, reports: When patients were compared with controls, 5 or 6 TRBV segments were more frequent, TRBV5-6, TRBV5-1 and TRBV20-1 among them. Among multiple sclerosis patients, normalized Chao1 diversity was significantly below that of controls.

The receptor comes from a girl under 18 with multiple sclerosis. What was sequenced was blood. The chain carries TRBV5-1 and TRBJ1-2, with D maybe TRBD1 (5 bases). CDR3 bases: TGCGCCAGCAGCGGGGGTGGCGATGGCTACACCTTC. It codes for CASSGGGDGYTF.